This TCR beta chain emerged from a study of long-term antiretroviral therapy in people with HIV. Background on the study: Specimens dating back about a decade before the 2015 immediate-ART recommendation are the oldest included. Study findings and constraints: Older ART regimens may have been in use when blood was drawn between the mid-2000s and the late 2010s. HIV repertoires spanned narrower CDR3 length ranges than controls.

Concerning this clone: Its antigen is unknown.

They ran version v3.0 of the immunoSEQ assay at survey level. Generated by immunoSEQ multiplex PCR, the TCRdb table keeps only in-frame clones and is missing some. Of approximately 29,000 clones detected, approximately 87% appear once; the ten largest clones hold roughly 4%. Trimming at V came to 5 bases and at J to 1 base, leaving 7 bases not matched to a gene. Germline values: CDR1 MDHEN, CDR2 SYDVKM. The CDR3 is made up of 15 amino acids. The clonotype comes from a woman aged 18-29 years with HIV. Sequenced here: unsorted PBMCs, sampled 0.5 years after starting antiretroviral therapy. The V and J genes are TRBV28 and TRBJ2-5; the match to TRBD2 covers 7 bases. This chain's CDR3 is CASSSYSGGQETQYF. The CDR3 DNA sequence: TGTGCCAGCAGTAGTTATTCGGGAGGCCAAGAGACCCAGTACTTC.